These 30 T cell receptor beta chains were sequenced from one sample in a study of blood T cell repertoires in COVID-19. Using immunoSEQ multiplex PCR, the repertoire was profiled, and TCRdb retains in-frame clones only, with some absent. The sample has over 60,000 clones, 80% seen once. The sequenced material came from peripheral blood. Every receptor here comes from a human donor in a cohort sampled during active COVID-19.

This sequence joins TRBV9 and TRBJ2-3; D is possibly TRBD1 (5 bases). The V end lost 3 bases, the J end lost 0 bases, and 23 bases lay between the germline ends. The CDR3 runs 19 residues. Germline V gene lookup returns CDR1 SGDLS and CDR2 YYNGEE. CDR3 bases: TGTGCCAGCAGCGCCCCCAGGGCCTCACACACTTCTAGCACAGATACGCAGTATTTT. Its protein is CASSAPRASHTSSTDTQYF.

The chain recombines TRBV10-3 with TRBJ1-1; tentative D call: TRBD1 (6 bases). The V end was cut by 3 bases, the J end by 3 bases, with 20 bases between. CDR3 length: 17 amino acids. Germline V gene sequence: CDR1 ENHRY, CDR2 SYGVKD. The CDR3 loop is CAISDPRNRVGDTEAFF. CDR3 DNA: TGTGCCATCAGTGACCCGCGGAACAGGGTTGGCGACACTGAAGCTTTCTTT.

V is TRBV7-2 and J is TRBJ1-6, with TRBD1 matching over 7 bases. Germline V lookup: CDR1 SGHTA, CDR2 FQGNSA. CDR3 size: 16 residues. V lost 6 bases, J lost 7 bases, and 12 bases stayed unmatched. In nucleotides, the CDR3 is TGTGCCAGCAGGCCGAAGGGACAGCTCTGGAATTCACCCCTCCACTTT. Residues: CASRPKGQLWNSPLHF.

V usage is TRBV7-2 and J usage is TRBJ2-2, with 7 bases aligning to TRBD2. The junction had 9 bases not matched to a gene; V was cut back by 5 bases and J by 3 bases. This CDR3 spans 16 amino acids. Germline loops: CDR1 SGHTA, CDR2 FQGNSA. The DNA for the CDR3 is TGTGCCAGCAGCCCACATCCGGCGGGAGACACCGGGGAGCTGTTTTTT. This translates into CASSPHPAGDTGELFF.

The V gene is TRBV11-2, the J gene TRBJ1-1; D is undetermined. Trimming took off 1 base at V and 14 bases at J, with 11 bases between the two ends. Germline V lookup: CDR1 SGHAT, CDR2 FQNNGV. The CDR3 runs 11 residues. The CDR3 spells CASSLAAAPFF. CDR3 nucleotides: TGTGCCAGCAGCTTAGCCGCAGCGCCCTTCTTT.

This chain uses TRBV4-2 with TRBJ2-7; D gene ambiguous. This CDR3 comprises 14 residues. Germline lookup yields CDR1 LGHNA and CDR2 YNFKEQ. V was shortened by 0 bases and J by 4 bases, with 10 bases between the two germline ends. CDR3 nucleotide sequence: TGTGCCAGCAGCCAAGATGCTAGTCATTACGAGCAGTACTTC. This sequence encodes CASSQDASHYEQYF.

This clone came up once. The rearrangement joins TRBV7-9 to TRBJ1-5; 9 nucleotides align to TRBD1. The CDR3 loop spans 19 amino acids. V lost 1 base to trimming and J lost 2 bases; unmatched junction nucleotides: 12. Germline lookup yields CDR1 SEHNR and CDR2 FQNEAQ (reference sequence). CDR3 nucleotides: TGTGCCAGCAGCTTAGGAGGTGGGACAGGGCTCCTTGGCAATCAGCCCCAGCATTTT. Translating gives CASSLGGGTGLLGNQPQHF.

V gene TRBV7-2 combines with J gene TRBJ2-7; 7 bases match TRBD1. Losses at the gene ends were 6 bases for V and 6 bases for J; bases not matched to a gene: 14. The CDR3 spans 15 residues. Germline V gene data show CDR1 as SGHTA and CDR2 as FQGNSA. CDR3 amino acids: CASSTPGQRIFEQYF. CDR3 nucleotide sequence: TGTGCCAGCAGTACCCCGGGACAGCGCATTTTCGAGCAGTACTTC.

The chain links TRBV4-1 to TRBJ1-2; 7 positions agree with TRBD1. The CDR3 totals 14 residues. The germline gives CDR1 MGHRA, CDR2 YSYEKL. With V trimmed by 5 bases and J by 4 bases, 7 bases remained unmatched. The CDR3 spells CASSGEDRVYGYTF. DNA for the CDR3: TGCGCCAGCAGCGGGGAAGACAGGGTCTATGGCTACACCTTC.

The chain joins TRBV7-2 to TRBJ2-7, with TRBD2 matching 10 bases. The germline V gene encodes CDR1 SGHTA and CDR2 FQGNSA. The V gene end was trimmed by 5 bases and the J gene end by 3 bases; junction bases not matched to a gene: 7. The CDR3 runs 15 residues. CDR3 sequence reads: CASSATSGTNYEQYF. In DNA, the CDR3 is TGTGCCAGCAGCGCAACTAGCGGGACTAACTACGAGCAGTACTTC.

Concerning this clone: The junction differs from germline at one of its ends, possibly a read error. The CDR3 DNA reads TGTGCCAGCAGCCTAGCGGGAGGGCGGGAGCAGTACTTC. It codes for CASSLAGGREQYF. V and J are TRBV11-1 and TRBJ2-7, with 12 bases matching TRBD2. Germline V gene lookup returns CDR1 SGHAT and CDR2 FQDESV (reference sequence). The CDR3 loop spans 13 amino acids. Supplemented by reference TRBV11-1 and TRBJ2-7, the full variable domain reads EAEVAQSPRYKITEKSQAVAFWCDPISGHATLYWYRQILGQGPELLVQFQDESVVDDSQLPKDRFSAERLKGVDSTLKIQPAELGDSAMYLCASSLAGGREQYFGPGTRLTVT.

This clone was counted a single time. The chain has TRBV18 and TRBJ1-6, with 9 nucleotides matching TRBD1. The CDR3 contains 14 residues. Trimming at V came to 6 bases and at J to 8 bases, leaving 5 bases not matched to a gene. CDR1 and CDR2 from the germline V gene are KGHSH and LQKENI. CDR3 bases: TGTGCCAGCTCGCGGACAGGGGAGGATTCACCCCTCCACTTT. Translating gives CASSRTGEDSPLHF.

The chain couples TRBV2 to TRBJ1-3; maybe TRBD1 (6 bases). The CDR3 runs 17 residues. The V end lost 6 bases, the J end lost 0 bases, and 18 bases lay between the germline ends. Germline-derived CDR1 and CDR2 are SNHLY and FYNNEI. The CDR3 region is CASSGAGGRGSGNTIYF. The CDR3 coding sequence is TGTGCCAGCAGCGGCGCGGGTGGCAGGGGCTCTGGAAACACCATATATTTT.

This chain joins TRBV15 and TRBJ1-5; tentatively, D is TRBD1 (5 bases). V shed 0 bases and J shed 1 base, with 7 bases lying between them. CDR3 length: 15 amino acids. Germline V gene lookup returns CDR1 LNHNV and CDR2 YYDKDF (reference sequence). The CDR3 is CATSRDPGSNQPQHF. The CDR3 region has the DNA TGTGCCACCAGCAGAGATCCAGGGAGCAATCAGCCCCAGCATTTT.

This chain connects TRBV7-2 to TRBJ1-5; the D gene is possibly TRBD1 (5 bases). The CDR3 is made up of 12 amino acids. Germline CDR1 is SGHTA and CDR2 is FQGNSA. Trimming pared 4 bases from V and 7 bases from J, leaving 8 bases between. The CDR3 DNA is TGTGCCAGCAGCTACCAGGGCCAGCCCCAGCATTTT. Its protein is CASSYQGQPQHF.

V and J are TRBV7-9 and TRBJ2-7; the D gene is possibly TRBD2 (5 bases). The CDR3 covers 12 residues. V lost 1 base and J lost 6, with 7 bases in between. Germline V gives CDR1 SEHNR, CDR2 FQNEAQ (reference sequence). This CDR3 reads CASSLVGVEQYF. The CDR3 nucleotides are TGTGCCAGCAGCTTAGTCGGGGTCGAGCAGTACTTC.

The gene calls are TRBV12-3 or TRBV12-4 and TRBJ1-6; maybe TRBD1 (6 bases). V was pared by 1 base and J by 8 bases, with 6 bases between. The CDR3 is made up of 13 amino acids. In nucleotides, the CDR3 is TGTGCCAGCAGTTTAGACAGGGATTCACCCCTCCACTTT. It yields the protein CASSLDRDSPLHF.

This chain uses TRBV18 with TRBJ1-2; D is unclear. This CDR3 comprises 14 residues. V was clipped by 1 base and J by 4 bases, with 10 bases between them. Germline V gene data show CDR1 as KGHSH and CDR2 as LQKENI. Here the CDR3 reads CASSPRSSSYGYTF. In DNA form, the CDR3 reads TGTGCCAGCTCACCACGATCGTCTAGCTATGGCTACACCTTC.

This chain links TRBV7-8 with TRBJ1-3; 8 positions agree with TRBD1. The CDR3 spans 15 residues. The V gene's germline CDR1 is SGHVS and CDR2 FQNEAQ. V shed 5 bases and J 3 bases; nucleotides not matched to a gene: 6. The CDR3, as DNA: TGTGCCAGCAGCATGGGACAGGTCTTTGGAAACACCATATATTTT. Its translation: CASSMGQVFGNTIYF.

This sequence joins TRBV5-4 and TRBJ2-3, with D possibly being TRBD2 (5 bases). Looked up from germline, CDR1 is SGHNT and CDR2 is YYREEE (reference sequence). Trimming left V 0 bases short and J 7 bases short, with 12 bases between. The length of the CDR3 is 14 residues. CDR3 residues: CASSLAGERNTQYF. Written as DNA, the CDR3 is TGTGCCAGCAGCTTGGCCGGGGAGCGAAATACGCAGTATTTT.

The chain uses TRBV5-5 and TRBJ2-6; 9 bases map to TRBD1. The CDR3 runs to 16 residues. Germline CDR1 and CDR2: SGHKS and YYEKEE (reference sequence). V gave up 1 base and J gave up 4 bases; unmatched junction bases: 3. The CDR3 DNA reads as TGTGCCAGCAGCTTGACAGGGGGCGCCGGGGCCAACGTCCTGACTTTC. It translates to CASSLTGGAGANVLTF.

This clone has just one count. The V gene is TRBV18, the J gene TRBJ1-1; no definite D call. Germline V gives CDR1 KGHSH, CDR2 LQKENI. The length of the CDR3 is 14 residues. With 3 bases removed from V and 1 base from J, the gap between germline ends came to 9 bases. In DNA, the CDR3 is TGTGCCAGCTCACCTGGAGAATCGAACACTGAAGCTTTCTTT. Translation: CASSPGESNTEAFF.

The genes are TRBV7-2 and TRBJ2-2; the match to TRBD1 covers 7 bases. Germline trimming cut 5 bases from V and 4 bases from J; bases unmatched to any gene: 4. Germline CDR1 reads SGHTA; CDR2 reads FQGNSA. The CDR3 loop spans 14 amino acids. Here the CDR3 reads CASSPGQTTGELFF. The DNA for the CDR3 is TGTGCCAGCAGCCCGGGACAGACCACCGGGGAGCTGTTTTTT.

The chain joins TRBV28 to TRBJ2-7; the match to TRBD2 covers 9 bases. In germline, CDR1 is MDHEN, CDR2 SYDVKM. The CDR3 is made up of 17 amino acids. The V segment lost 1 base and the J segment 6 bases; nucleotides outside the gene matches: 13. In nucleotides, the CDR3 is TGTGCCAGCAGTTTATATACCCTTGGGCGGGAGGGGGTCGAGCAGTACTTC. Encoded protein: CASSLYTLGREGVEQYF. Based on the CDR3 plus reference TRBV28 and TRBJ2-7, the full variable domain is DVKVTQSSRYLVKRTGEKVFLECVQDMDHENMFWYRQDPGLGLRLIYFSYDVKMKEKGDIPEGYSVSREKKERFSLILESASTNQTSMYLCASSLYTLGREGVEQYFGPGTRLTVT.

This clone appeared once. This chain joins TRBV2 and TRBJ1-6, with D possibly TRBD1 on 5 matching bases. The CDR3 extends over 13 amino acids. Per the germline V gene, CDR1 is SNHLY and CDR2 is FYNNEI. The V gene lost 11 bases and the J gene lost 5 bases, with 13 bases spanning the gap. CDR3: CARARADNSPLHF. In DNA, the CDR3 is TGTGCCCGGGCCAGGGCGGATAATTCACCCCTCCACTTT.

V usage is TRBV19 and J usage is TRBJ1-2, with unresolved D. The CDR3 contains 13 residues. The germline V gene encodes CDR1 LNHDA and CDR2 SQIVND (reference sequence). Between the trimmed V and J ends, which lost 3 bases and 7 bases, there was a span of 12 bases. CDR3 region: CASSITAAGGYTF. The DNA of the CDR3 is TGTGCCAGTAGTATTACGGCAGCGGGTGGCTACACCTTC.

This clone was detected only once. J is TRBJ2-1 and V is TRBV19, with a weak D call TRBD1 (6 bases). Trimming cost V 5 bases and J 5 bases, with 16 bases left between them. CDR1 is LNHDA, CDR2 SQIVND, per germline (reference sequence). The CDR3 is made up of 15 amino acids. This CDR3 is CASSQGRVRNNEQFF. The CDR3 coding sequence is TGTGCCAGTAGTCAGGGGCGGGTTAGGAACAATGAGCAGTTCTTC.

The chain has TRBV5-1 and TRBJ2-7; TRBD1 matches 7 bases. Trimming at V came to 4 bases and at J to 3 bases, leaving 4 bases not matched to a gene. Germline V gene lookup returns CDR1 SGHRS and CDR2 YFSETQ. This CDR3 contains 13 residues. The CDR3 sequence is CASSDGTVYEQYF. CDR3 DNA sequence: TGCGCCAGCAGCGACGGGACAGTCTACGAGCAGTACTTC. Filled out from reference TRBV5-1 and TRBJ2-7, the complete variable domain reads KAGVTQTPRYLIKTRGQQVTLSCSPISGHRSVSWYQQTPGQGLQFLFEYFSETQRNKGNFPGRFSGRQFSNSRSEMNVSTLELGDSALYLCASSDGTVYEQYFGPGTRLTVT.

This clone appeared once. The J gene is TRBJ2-5, the V gene TRBV7-2, with TRBD2 matching 8 bases. The junction had 12 bases not matched to a gene; V was cut back by 5 bases and J by 4 bases. CDR3 length: 16 amino acids. Germline CDR1 reads SGHTA; CDR2 reads FQGNSA. The CDR3: CASSLIRLARLETQYF. CDR3 sequence (DNA): TGTGCCAGCAGCCTAATTAGACTAGCGCGGTTAGAGACCCAGTACTTC.

The rearrangement uses TRBV30 and TRBJ2-7; 7 bases align to TRBD1. Trimming at V came to 2 bases and at J to 6 bases, leaving 10 bases not matched to a gene. The CDR3 is made up of 14 amino acids. The V gene's germline CDR1 is GTSNPN and CDR2 SVGIG (reference sequence). CDR3 sequence (DNA): TGTGCCTGGAGTACAAACAGGGGAGTGGGCGAGCAGTACTTC. Amino acid sequence: CAWSTNRGVGEQYF.